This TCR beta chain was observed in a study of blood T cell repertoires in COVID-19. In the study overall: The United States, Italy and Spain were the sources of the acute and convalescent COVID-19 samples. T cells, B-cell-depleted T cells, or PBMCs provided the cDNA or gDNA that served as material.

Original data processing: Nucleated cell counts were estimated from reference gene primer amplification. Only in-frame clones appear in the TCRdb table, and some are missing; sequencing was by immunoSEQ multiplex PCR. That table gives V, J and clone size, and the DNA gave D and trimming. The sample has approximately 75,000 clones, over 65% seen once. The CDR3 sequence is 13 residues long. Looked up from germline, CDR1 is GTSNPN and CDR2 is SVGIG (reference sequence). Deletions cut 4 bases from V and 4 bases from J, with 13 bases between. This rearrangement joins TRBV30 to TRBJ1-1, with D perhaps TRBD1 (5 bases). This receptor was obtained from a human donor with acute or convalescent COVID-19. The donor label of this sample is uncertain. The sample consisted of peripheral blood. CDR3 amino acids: CAWTVGGFTEAFF. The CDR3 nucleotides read TGTGCCTGGACCGTGGGGGGGTTCACTGAAGCTTTCTTT.